This TCR beta chain was recorded in a study of blood T cell repertoires in COVID-19. Overall study context: Researchers got acute and convalescent COVID-19 samples from the United States, Italy and Spain. The analysed material was cDNA or gDNA that came from T cells, B-cell-depleted T cells, or PBMCs.

Trimming shortened V by 3 bases and J by 7 bases, and 15 bases separated the two germline ends. This CDR3 spans 13 amino acids. Germline assignment: CDR1 GTSNPN and CDR2 SVGIG (reference sequence). Per the study methods: The authors estimated nucleated cell counts from reference gene primer amplification. Generated by immunoSEQ multiplex PCR, the TCRdb table keeps only in-frame clones and is missing some. The D gene and trimming were derived from the DNA, and the V and J assignments and clone size from that table. The data show around 270,000 clones, with approximately 90% seen just once and approximately 4.2% held by the top ten.

This clonotype was sampled from a man in his forties or fifties with acute or convalescent COVID-19. Sequencing was performed on peripheral blood. The chain joins TRBV30 to TRBJ1-2; D unclear. DNA of the CDR3: TGTGCCTGGAGACCGAACGGAGGGTCTGGCTACACCTTC. Protein product: CAWRPNGGSGYTF.